The present entry profiles one T cell receptor (beta chain) with its context. Its antigen is unknown. At the DNA level, this CDR3 is encoded by other sequences in the same sample as well. Generated by immunoSEQ multiplex PCR, the TCRdb table keeps only in-frame clones and is missing some. Of about 220,000 clones listed, roughly 90% are singletons. These data belong to a study of Ad26.COV2.S vaccination and SARS-CoV-2 variants. General study results and limits: CD8+ and CD4+ T cells specific for spike reportedly responded with substantial breadth after vaccination. From the TCR breadth and depth analyses, total T cell responses may have been underestimated.

Germline V CDR1 and CDR2: MDHEN, SYDVKM. The CDR3 covers 14 residues. Trimming shortened V by 6 bases and J by 7 bases, and 16 bases separated the two germline ends. The treatment denotes: around 19 received Ad26.COV2.S at low or high dose, single or two shots; five or six received placebo; per-sample allocation not given. Collection of the samples took place on day 63 after the first injection of vaccine or placebo. Its platform was an Ad26 vector, and its expressed antigen was Wuhan-strain SARS-CoV-2 spike. The clonotype originates from a person between 18 and 59 years old who received the Ad26.COV2.S COVID-19 vaccine or a placebo. The genes are TRBV28 and TRBJ1-5, with a possible D match to TRBD1 (6 bases). The sequenced sample was peripheral blood, obtained in a trial of Ad26.COV2.S vaccine versus placebo. As DNA, the CDR3 is TGTGCCAGCAGCCCTCCGGGGGCTGGGCAGCCCCAGCATTTT. The encoded protein is CASSPPGAGQPQHF.